One sample yielded the 18 T cell receptor beta chains listed below, sequenced in a study of CD8+ T cells in alopecia areata (dated by TCRdb to between 2018 and 2020). Preparation of the library involved the immunoSEQ multiplex PCR assay. RNA was extracted from all samples and reverse transcribed into cDNA, which served as template for TCR sequencing. In TCRdb, the immuneACCESS table is reduced to in-frame sequences with V and J assigned. These tables do not hold every clone; where another copy was compared, an unresolved V gene accounts for under half, and the others remain unexplained. This sample holds about 130,000 clones; roughly three fifths were observed only once. In total, the top ten clones hold roughly 6.7% of the sample. The time point label here, explained by the study, means: baseline before oral tofacitinib. Sequencing used CD4+ T cells sorted from blood, obtained at week 0. The source is a human donor with alopecia areata.

Only a few counts were recorded for this clone. The genes are TRBV29-1 and TRBJ2-3; TRBD1 agrees at 7 bases. With V trimmed by 7 bases and J by 4 bases, 11 bases remained unmatched. The germline gives CDR1 SQVTM, CDR2 ANQGSEA. The CDR3 has 14 residues. CDR3 in amino acids: CSAARQGIPDTQYF. The CDR3 DNA follows: TGCAGCGCCGCCAGACAGGGTATCCCAGATACGCAGTATTTT.

This clone appeared a few times. The rearrangement links TRBV27 to TRBJ1-6; 7 bases match TRBD1. Trimming removed 8 bases from V and 0 bases from J; junction bases left unmatched: 1. Germline CDR1 is MNHEY and CDR2 is SMNVEV (reference sequence). The CDR3 runs to 14 residues. CDR3 loop: CASRDSSYNSPLHF. DNA for the CDR3: TGTGCCAGCCGGGACAGCTCCTATAATTCACCCCTCCACTTT.

The V call is TRBV5-1, the J call TRBJ2-5; 10 bases are a match to TRBD2. CDR3 length: 18 residues. V lost 0 bases and J lost 1; bases outside the gene matches: 9. The germline V gene encodes CDR1 SGHRS and CDR2 YFSETQ. The CDR3 sequence is CASSLARAGGLVQETQYF. In DNA, the CDR3 is TGCGCCAGCAGCTTGGCCAGAGCGGGGGGGCTTGTCCAAGAGACCCAGTACTTC.

The chain employs TRBV7-2 and TRBJ2-5; 14 bases are a match to TRBD2. The trim removed 1 base at V and 5 bases at J, leaving 6 bases unmatched. Per the germline V gene, CDR1 is SGHTA and CDR2 is FQGNSA. The CDR3 sequence is 17 residues long. The CDR3 DNA sequence: TGTGCCAGCAGCTTAGTTGGGACTAGCGGGGGTCGCGAGACCCAGTACTTC. It codes for CASSLVGTSGGRETQYF.

This clone was seen more than once but under ten times. The chain has TRBV10-3 and TRBJ1-1; TRBD1 is a possible D gene (5 bases). V gave up 11 bases and J gave up 0 bases, with 10 bases separating them. Germline V gives CDR1 ENHRY, CDR2 SYGVKD. CDR3 length: 12 residues. The CDR3 DNA is TGTGCCGTCGGGACGGTGAACACTGAAGCTTTCTTT. Encoded protein: CAVGTVNTEAFF.

The CDR3, as DNA: TGTGCCAGCAGCCGAGTGGACAGGGAAGCTTTCTTT. It yields the protein CASSRVDREAFF. The chain combines TRBV4-2 with TRBJ1-1; the match to TRBD1 covers 7 bases. CDR3 size: 12 residues. Germline V gene sequence: CDR1 LGHNA, CDR2 YNFKEQ. V shed 4 bases, J shed 8 bases, and the junction held 4 bases outside the gene matches.

The chain uses TRBV10-3 and TRBJ2-3; 10 bases line up with TRBD2. Trimming cost V 6 bases and J 2 bases; bases outside gene matches: 5. The CDR3 runs 15 residues. Looked up from germline, CDR1 is ENHRY and CDR2 is SYGVKD. The CDR3 DNA is TGTGCCATCAGCGAACTAGCGGGGTTCACAGATACGCAGTATTTT. Its translation is CAISELAGFTDTQYF.

Only one count was recorded for this clone. The V call is TRBV2, the J call TRBJ2-1; D remains unclear. Looked up from germline, CDR1 is SNHLY and CDR2 is FYNNEI. The V gene lost 4 bases and the J gene lost 2 bases, with 12 bases spanning the gap. The CDR3 length is 15 residues. CDR3 DNA: TGTGCCAGCAGTGTGGGGAATCTTGCCTACAATGAGCAGTTCTTC. Its translation: CASSVGNLAYNEQFF.

This chain links TRBV30 with TRBJ2-5; TRBD2 matches 11 bases. The germline gives CDR1 GTSNPN, CDR2 SVGIG (reference sequence). The CDR3 runs to 18 residues. J gave up 3 bases and V 6 bases, and 18 bases lay outside the gene matches. CDR3 DNA: TGTGCCTGCCTTAGCGGGGGGGCTGGTCCGAACCTTGAAGAGACCCAGTACTTC. Translation: CACLSGGAGPNLEETQYF.

This clone has just a few counts. The V call is TRBV29-1, the J call TRBJ1-4, with 7 nucleotides matching TRBD1. The CDR3 extends over 12 amino acids. Germline V lookup: CDR1 SQVTM, CDR2 ANQGSEA. The CDR3 sequence is CTARGLDEKLFF. DNA of the CDR3: TGCACCGCGAGGGGGCTGGATGAAAAACTGTTTTTT.

The CDR3 loop reads CASSGQGRLADTQYF. CDR3 nucleotides: TGCGCCAGCAGCGGCCAGGGGCGGTTAGCAGATACGCAGTATTTT. The gene calls are TRBV5-1 and TRBJ2-3, with D perhaps TRBD1 (6 bases). The CDR3 has 15 residues. The ends were cut back, 4 bases at V and 4 bases at J, with 16 bases in the middle. Looked up from germline, CDR1 is SGHRS and CDR2 is YFSETQ.

A few counts support this clone. The V and J genes are TRBV29-1 and TRBJ1-1, with D uncertain. The CDR3 consists of 15 residues. With 6 bases removed from V and 3 bases from J, the gap between germline ends came to 20 bases. Germline assignment: CDR1 SQVTM and CDR2 ANQGSEA. CDR3 in amino acids: CSVTSRIRVDTEAFF. The CDR3, as DNA: TGCAGCGTGACCTCCCGGATTAGGGTGGACACTGAAGCTTTCTTT.

The V and J genes are TRBV29-1 and TRBJ1-5; no clear D gene. CDR3 size: 15 residues. Germline CDR1 reads SQVTM; CDR2 reads ANQGSEA. V lost 7 bases and J lost 2, with 18 bases in between. The CDR3 DNA follows: TGCAGCGCCGCTGAAGGGTTACTACGCAATCAGCCCCAGCATTTT. This sequence encodes CSAAEGLLRNQPQHF.

This clone showed up just a few times. V gene TRBV10-2 combines with J gene TRBJ1-2; tentatively, D is TRBD1 (5 bases). The CDR3 totals 12 residues. The germline CDR1 and CDR2 sequences are WSHSY and SAAADI. V lost 7 bases and J 4 bases, leaving 10 bases between the germline ends. DNA for the CDR3: TGCGCCAGCATGACAGATAGCTATGGCTACACCTTC. Protein sequence: CASMTDSYGYTF.

The chain combines TRBV4-1 with TRBJ2-3; D is possibly TRBD2 (6 bases). V shed 0 bases and J shed 1 base, with 17 bases lying between them. CDR1 and CDR2 (germline): MGHRA, YSYEKL. The CDR3 is 18 amino acids. CDR3 protein: CASSQDGFGGTRTDTQYF. CDR3 in DNA: TGCGCCAGCAGCCAAGATGGGTTCGGCGGGACCCGCACAGATACGCAGTATTTT.

The chain couples TRBV19 to TRBJ2-6; TRBD1 agrees at 8 bases. CDR1 and CDR2 from the germline V gene are LNHDA and SQIVND (reference sequence). With V trimmed by 9 bases and J by 2 bases, 6 bases remained unmatched. The length of the CDR3 is 15 residues. CDR3: CASAAGGTGANVLTF. CDR3 DNA: TGTGCCAGCGCCGCAGGGGGCACTGGGGCCAACGTCCTGACTTTC. Full variable domain (rest looked up from reference TRBV19 and TRBJ2-6): DGGITQSPKYLFRKEGQNVTLSCEQNLNHDAMYWYRQDPGQGLRLIYYSQIVNDFQKGDIAEGYSVSREKKESFPLTVTSAQKNPTAFYLCASAAGGTGANVLTFGAGSRLTVL.

There are a few counts of this clone. The rearrangement links TRBV7-2 to TRBJ2-2; the D is unclear. Germline values: CDR1 SGHTA, CDR2 FQGNSA. The V gene lost 6 bases and the J gene lost 7 bases, with 12 bases spanning the gap. The CDR3 runs to 13 residues. CDR3 in amino acids: CASRQTWRGELFF. In DNA, the CDR3 is TGTGCCAGCAGGCAGACCTGGCGCGGGGAGCTGTTTTTT.

This clone was picked up a small number of times. CDR3 nucleotides: TGTGCCAGCAGCCTCCTGAGCACAGATACGCAGTATTTT. Translating gives CASSLLSTDTQYF. The chain recombines TRBV7-9 with TRBJ2-3; D is undetermined. Per the germline V gene, CDR1 is SEHNR and CDR2 is FQNEAQ (reference sequence). The ends were cut back, 5 bases at V and 0 bases at J, with 6 bases in the middle. This CDR3 contains 13 residues.